This T cell receptor (beta chain) was found in a study of blood T cell repertoires in COVID-19. Study-level information: Italy, Spain and the United States were the sources of the convalescent and acute COVID-19 samples. In each case, the material was cDNA or gDNA derived from T cells, B-cell-depleted T cells, or PBMCs.

The repertoire was sequenced with immunoSEQ multiplex PCR; TCRdb's copy has only in-frame clones and lacks some. The sample has 200,000 to 300,000 clones; around nine tenths are singletons. The sample holds one count of this clone. Trimming removed 1 base at V and 0 bases at J, with 7 bases between. This CDR3 has 14 residues. Germline values: CDR1 SGDLS, CDR2 YYNGEE. The TCR was taken from a man between 18 and 35 years old with active or convalescent COVID-19. V gene TRBV9 combines with J gene TRBJ1-2; TRBD1 might be the D (5 bases). The sequencing input was peripheral blood. The CDR3 nucleotides are TGTGCCAGCAGCGTACAGGGTACTAACTATGGCTACACCTTC. Translated: CASSVQGTNYGYTF.